These 9 T cell receptor beta chains were all obtained from the same sample, sequenced in a study of blood T cells in healthy people across ages. The second PCR ran roughly 7 to 12 cycles with a sample-barcoded 5' primer and J-beta primers. TCRdb analysed the 5' RACE reads with MiXCR anew, one entry per CDR3 protein. The sample has about 940,000 distinct CDR3 sequences; around 48% are singletons. Sequencing input: blood. These receptors were taken from a man aged 25 to 40 in good health.

The chain carries TRBV9 and TRBJ1-1; D possibly corresponds to TRBD1 (5 bases). Trimming took 0 bases from V and 4 from J, leaving 16 bases between them. The V gene's germline CDR1 is SGDLS and CDR2 YYNGEE. This CDR3 has 16 amino acids. CDR3 amino acids: CASSVDPAGRRTEAFF. The CDR3 coding sequence is TGTGCCAGCAGCGTAGATCCGGCAGGGCGGCGCACTGAAGCTTTCTTT.

V gene TRBV27 combines with J gene TRBJ2-1; D ambiguous. The germline V gene has CDR1 MNHEY and CDR2 SMNVEV (reference sequence). The CDR3 has 12 residues. Trimming removed 8 bases from V and 2 bases from J, with 7 bases in between. CDR3 in amino acids: CASRLAYNEQFF. The CDR3, as DNA: TGTGCCAGCCGTCTAGCCTACAATGAGCAGTTCTTC.

This chain links TRBV28 with TRBJ2-1; 11 nucleotides align to TRBD2. The trim removed 4 bases at V and 13 bases at J, leaving 18 bases unmatched. The CDR3 is made up of 17 amino acids. Per the germline V gene, CDR1 is MDHEN and CDR2 is SYDVKM. In nucleotides, the CDR3 is TGTGCCAGCAGTTCCCTGACTAGCGGGGTAGCCAAAAACATTCAGTTCTTC. It translates to CASSSLTSGVAKNIQFF.

This clonotype occurred a few times. This chain connects TRBV6-2 or TRBV6-3 to TRBJ2-7; D is undetermined. The V and J ends lost 10 bases and 0 bases respectively, with 10 bases between them. Germline V gene sequence: CDR1 MNHEY, CDR2 SVGEGT. The CDR3 is 12 amino acids. The CDR3 DNA sequence: TGTGCCATAAAGGAGAGCTCCTACGAGCAGTACTTC. Translating gives CAIKESSYEQYF.

This clonotype was counted only a few times. This chain connects TRBV29-1 to TRBJ1-1; no clear D gene. V was pared by 4 bases and J by 1 base, with 10 bases between. The germline V gene encodes CDR1 SQVTM and CDR2 ANQGSEA. This CDR3 comprises 13 residues. The CDR3 DNA reads as TGCAGCGTTGGAAACCGAGGGAACACTGAAGCTTTCTTT. This codes for CSVGNRGNTEAFF.

In this sample, this clonotype turned up a few times. The chain carries TRBV21-1 and TRBJ2-7; the table's D call, TRBD2, has no DNA check behind it. TRBV21-1 is a pseudogene locus. CDR3 length equals 16 residues. CDR3 DNA: TGTGCCAGCAGCAAAGTTCCGGGGGAGGTGTTCTACGAGCAGTACTTC. It codes for CASSKVPGEVFYEQYF.

V and J are TRBV6-6 and TRBJ2-1, with 9 positions matching TRBD1. The germline gives CDR1 MNHNY, CDR2 SVGAGI (reference sequence). The trim removed 2 bases at V and 6 bases at J, leaving 8 bases unmatched. The CDR3 is 16 residues long. CDR3 sequence: CASSYRNRGLSNEQFF. CDR3 nucleotides: TGTGCCAGCAGTTACCGGAACAGGGGGCTTAGCAATGAGCAGTTCTTC.

The gene calls are TRBV6-4 and TRBJ2-7; 7 bases match TRBD1. Germline V lookup: CDR1 MRHNA, CDR2 SNTAGT. V was clipped by 7 bases and J by 3 bases; unmatched bases: 12. This CDR3 has 15 residues. The DNA for the CDR3 is TGTGCCAGCAACACTGGGACAGCCCCCGACTACGAGCAGTACTTC. Its protein product is CASNTGTAPDYEQYF.

In its sample, this clonotype was seen once. This chain joins TRBV5-5 and TRBJ2-2; the D gene is possibly TRBD2 (5 bases). Germline V lookup: CDR1 SGHKS, CDR2 YYEKEE (reference sequence). This CDR3 comprises 14 residues. V was trimmed by 4 bases and J by 6 bases, leaving 13 bases between them. CDR3 coding DNA: TGTGCCAGCAGCCAGGAGTGGGGAGCCGGGGAGCTGTTTTTT. Its translation is CASSQEWGAGELFF.